A single sample is the source of the 29 T cell receptor beta chains below, sequenced in a study of T cell responses to AZD1222 COVID-19 vaccine. Measured with immunoSEQ multiplex PCR; TCRdb has only the in-frame clones, and not every one. The sample holds some 96,000 clones, around nine tenths seen once. Sequenced here: peripheral blood, sampled on day 0 of AZD1222 vaccination. The receptors shown here come from an adult in good health.

The genes are TRBV4-2 and TRBJ1-2; 7 nucleotides match TRBD1. In germline, CDR1 is LGHNA, CDR2 YNFKEQ. This CDR3 is 15 amino acids long. V trimming: 1 base; J trimming: 6 bases; junction bases outside the gene matches: 8. As DNA, the CDR3 is TGTGCCAGCAGCCAAGTAACAGGGGCGGGGAATGGCTACACCTTC. This sequence encodes CASSQVTGAGNGYTF.

The chain links TRBV18 to TRBJ2-1; D is perhaps TRBD1 (5 bases). V was pared by 1 base and J by 8 bases, with 12 bases between. Germline V gene lookup returns CDR1 KGHSH and CDR2 LQKENI. The CDR3 covers 14 residues. The CDR3: CASSPLQGGYEQFF. In DNA, the CDR3 is TGTGCCAGCTCACCACTTCAGGGTGGGTATGAGCAGTTCTTC. Variable domain in full (rest from reference TRBV18 and TRBJ2-1): NAGVMQNPRHLVRRRGQEARLRCSPMKGHSHVYWYRQLPEEGLKFMVYLQKENIIDESGMPKERFSAEFPKEGPSILRIQQVVRGDSAAYFCASSPLQGGYEQFFGPGTRLTVL.

The gene calls are TRBV18 and TRBJ1-6; 7 nucleotides align to TRBD1. V shed 4 bases, J shed 9 bases, and the junction held 6 bases outside the gene matches. This CDR3 contains 14 residues. CDR1 is KGHSH, CDR2 LQKENI, per germline. CDR3 nucleotides: TGTGCCAGCTCACTCGAGACAGGGAGTTCACCCCTCCACTTT. Translation: CASSLETGSSPLHF.

In its sample, this clone was seen once. V gene TRBV2 combines with J gene TRBJ2-3; TRBD1 or TRBD2 may be the D gene (5 bases each). The CDR3 length is 14 residues. The ends were cut back, 7 bases at V and 2 bases at J, with 13 bases in the middle. Germline V CDR1 and CDR2: SNHLY, FYNNEI. CDR3 sequence reads: CASMDGTYTDTQYF. The CDR3 bases are TGTGCCAGCATGGACGGGACGTACACAGATACGCAGTATTTT.

The V and J genes are TRBV7-9 and TRBJ2-2; D may correspond to TRBD1 or TRBD2 (5 bases each). Germline V gene sequence: CDR1 SEHNR, CDR2 FQNEAQ (reference sequence). The CDR3 consists of 15 residues. Trimming took off 5 bases at V and 5 bases at J, with 15 bases between the two ends. The CDR3 DNA follows: TGTGCCAGCAGCACCGGGACGGAAGATACCGGGGAGCTGTTTTTT. Encoded protein: CASSTGTEDTGELFF.

The V and J genes are TRBV27 and TRBJ2-6; D is ambiguous. This CDR3 has 13 amino acids. Germline loops: CDR1 MNHEY, CDR2 SMNVEV (reference sequence). V lost 5 bases to trimming and J lost 6 bases, with 8 bases between them. CDR3 nucleotides: TGTGCCAGCAGTCCCCGACCGGCCAACGTCCTGACTTTC. Its translation is CASSPRPANVLTF.

The chain joins TRBV19 to TRBJ1-5, with a tentative D call TRBD1 (6 bases). The CDR3 is 14 amino acids. V gave up 6 bases and J gave up 3 bases, with 12 bases separating them. Germline V gives CDR1 LNHDA, CDR2 SQIVND (reference sequence). The CDR3 loop reads CASRGDIYNQPQHF. The DNA for the CDR3 is TGTGCCAGTAGGGGGGACATCTACAATCAGCCCCAGCATTTT.

The J gene is TRBJ2-7, the V gene TRBV27, with D perhaps matching TRBD2 (6 bases). The CDR3 has 13 residues. Germline V gene lookup returns CDR1 MNHEY and CDR2 SMNVEV (reference sequence). V was cut by 4 bases and J by 2 bases, with 9 bases left in between. This chain's CDR3 is CASSSRGTYEQYF. The CDR3 DNA is TGTGCCAGCAGTTCCCGGGGGACCTACGAGCAGTACTTC.

The chain uses TRBV11-3 and TRBJ2-5, with D possibly matching TRBD2 (5 bases). CDR3 length: 13 amino acids. V shed 1 base and J shed 2 bases, with 5 bases lying between them. Germline V lookup: CDR1 SGHNT, CDR2 YENEEA. CDR3 loop: CASSLGGQETQYF. CDR3 bases: TGTGCCAGCAGCTTAGGCGGGCAAGAGACCCAGTACTTC.

The J gene is TRBJ1-2, the V gene TRBV7-2; the D gene is possibly TRBD1 (6 bases). The germline gives CDR1 SGHTA, CDR2 FQGNSA. The CDR3 has 15 residues. Trimming pared 3 bases from V and 4 bases from J, leaving 15 bases between. As DNA, the CDR3 is TGTGCCAGCAGCTTGGAATCACAGGGATTCTATGGCTACACCTTC. Protein: CASSLESQGFYGYTF.

This clone has just a few counts. The chain is built from TRBV6-4 and TRBJ2-2; D remains unclear. Trimming shortened V by 0 bases and J by 3 bases, and 14 bases separated the two germline ends. The length of the CDR3 is 17 residues. Germline V gene lookup returns CDR1 MRHNA and CDR2 SNTAGT. The chain's CDR3 is CASSDSRVSSDTGELFF. The CDR3 DNA follows: TGTGCCAGCAGTGACTCGAGAGTCTCCTCAGACACCGGGGAGCTGTTTTTT.

This clone was recorded only once. This sequence joins TRBV5-1 and TRBJ2-3, with a possible D match to TRBD2 (5 bases). The CDR3 loop spans 14 amino acids. In germline, CDR1 is SGHRS, CDR2 YFSETQ. V was shortened by 0 bases and J by 0 bases, with 5 bases between the two germline ends. This CDR3 is CASSLAGSTDTQYF. The CDR3, as DNA: TGCGCCAGCAGCTTGGCGGGGAGCACAGATACGCAGTATTTT.

This sequence joins TRBV10-3 and TRBJ2-7; possibly TRBD1 for D (5 bases). CDR1 is ENHRY, CDR2 SYGVKD, per germline. CDR3 length equals 13 residues. Trimming took off 4 bases at V and 2 bases at J, with 9 bases between the two ends. The CDR3 region has the DNA TGTGCCATCAGTGGCCGACAGCCCTACGAGCAGTACTTC. It codes for CAISGRQPYEQYF.

This sequence joins TRBV12-3 or TRBV12-4 and TRBJ1-5, with D uncertain. The CDR3 totals 12 residues. V was pared by 8 bases and J by 6 bases, with 11 bases between. The DNA for the CDR3 is TGTGCCAGCGGACCTTCGGGTCAGCCCCAGCATTTT. Translating gives CASGPSGQPQHF.

Here the CDR3 DNA reads TGTGCCAGCTCACCCGCGGGAGGGGACTCTGGCTACACCTTC. Protein sequence: CASSPAGGDSGYTF. This chain uses TRBV18 with TRBJ1-2; tentatively, D is TRBD1 (5 bases). Trimming removed 3 bases from V and 7 bases from J, with 15 bases in between. Germline V gives CDR1 KGHSH, CDR2 LQKENI. The CDR3 covers 14 residues.

The chain carries TRBV5-1 and TRBJ2-7; D is perhaps TRBD1 (6 bases). V gave up 3 bases and J gave up 2 bases, with 15 bases separating them. The CDR3 sequence is 15 residues long. Germline V lookup: CDR1 SGHRS, CDR2 YFSETQ. Written as DNA, the CDR3 is TGCGCCAGCAGCTACGGGACACACGGTACCTACGAGCAGTACTTC. Translating it yields CASSYGTHGTYEQYF.

The chain couples TRBV7-9 to TRBJ1-4; 9 nucleotides agree with TRBD1. The CDR3 is 17 amino acids. Trimming took 0 bases from V and 3 from J; bases not matched to a gene: 5. CDR1 SEHNR and CDR2 FQNEAQ come from the germline V gene (reference sequence). CDR3 loop: CASSLADRGRANEKLFF. CDR3 nucleotides: TGTGCCAGCAGCTTAGCGGACAGGGGTCGGGCTAATGAAAAACTGTTTTTT.

The chain uses TRBV7-6 and TRBJ2-5; 8 bases line up with TRBD1. The CDR3 totals 14 residues. The ends lost 5 bases at V and 5 bases at J; junction bases unmatched: 7. CDR1 and CDR2 from the germline V gene are SGHVS and FNYEAQ. The CDR3 sequence: CASSPGGAGETQYF. Written as DNA, the CDR3 is TGTGCCAGCAGCCCAGGGGGCGCGGGGGAGACCCAGTACTTC.

The genes are TRBV15 and TRBJ1-2; 8 bases line up with TRBD1. The germline V gene encodes CDR1 LNHNV and CDR2 YYDKDF (reference sequence). V shed 2 bases and J 0 bases; nucleotides not matched to a gene: 2. This CDR3 is built from 15 residues. The CDR3 reads CATSRPGQANYGYTF. In DNA, the CDR3 is TGTGCCACCAGCAGACCGGGACAGGCTAACTATGGCTACACCTTC.

The chain employs TRBV18 and TRBJ1-2; D is uncertain. The CDR3 covers 15 residues. V lost 2 bases, J lost 3 bases, and 13 bases lay in between. Germline loops: CDR1 KGHSH, CDR2 LQKENI. CDR3 loop: CASSPVGELDYGYTF. CDR3 sequence (DNA): TGTGCCAGCTCACCAGTGGGTGAGCTCGACTATGGCTACACCTTC.

This clone was found once. This chain joins TRBV11-2 and TRBJ1-1; D perhaps matches TRBD1 (6 bases). Trimming shortened V by 5 bases and J by 1 base, and 11 bases separated the two germline ends. The germline V gene encodes CDR1 SGHAT and CDR2 FQNNGV. This CDR3 region has 14 residues. CDR3 residues: CASSLSRGNTEAFF. The CDR3 coding sequence is TGTGCCAGCAGCCTAAGCAGGGGGAACACTGAAGCTTTCTTT.

V is TRBV5-1 and J is TRBJ2-7; D might be TRBD2 (6 bases). The CDR3 runs 14 residues. Germline lookup yields CDR1 SGHRS and CDR2 YFSETQ. Trimming left V 7 bases short and J 2 bases short, with 16 bases between. Here the CDR3 DNA reads TGCGCCAGCGCCTGGTCGGGGGACGCCTACGAGCAGTACTTC. Its protein is CASAWSGDAYEQYF.

The chain combines TRBV4-1 with TRBJ2-5; the D call may be TRBD1 or TRBD2 (6 bases each). Per germline, CDR1 MGHRA and CDR2 YSYEKL. The CDR3 sequence is 14 residues long. V was cut by 0 bases and J by 7 bases, with 12 bases left in between. The CDR3: CASSQDRLGGTQYF. The CDR3 DNA sequence: TGCGCCAGCAGCCAAGATCGACTAGGGGGGACCCAGTACTTC.

V and J are TRBV5-1 and TRBJ1-3, with 8 bases matching TRBD1. Trimming cost V 7 bases and J 2 bases; bases outside gene matches: 8. The V gene's germline CDR1 is SGHRS and CDR2 YFSETQ. The CDR3 has 15 amino acids. The CDR3 DNA is TGCGCCAGCTCACAGGGGGGAAGAACTGGAAACACCATATATTTT. This codes for CASSQGGRTGNTIYF.

The chain links TRBV27 to TRBJ2-6; tentative D call: TRBD1 (6 bases). The CDR3 sequence is 15 residues long. Germline V gene data show CDR1 as MNHEY and CDR2 as SMNVEV (reference sequence). This chain's CDR3 is CATGTIGSGANVLTF. In DNA, the CDR3 is TGTGCTACCGGGACAATTGGGTCTGGGGCCAACGTCCTGACTTTC.

The V and J genes are TRBV13 and TRBJ1-2, with D tentatively TRBD1 (5 bases). Trimming cost V 0 bases and J 6 bases, with 11 bases left between them. The CDR3 covers 14 residues. Looked up from germline, CDR1 is PRHDT and CDR2 is FYEKMQ (reference sequence). For the CDR3, the DNA is TGTGCCAGCAGCTTAGGCCGGGAGGGGCATGGCTACACCTTC. Protein sequence: CASSLGREGHGYTF.

This clone has only one observation. The chain employs TRBV6-6 and TRBJ2-7; D not certain. The CDR3 length is 13 residues. Trimming left V 0 bases short and J 3 bases short, with 6 bases between. CDR1 MNHNY and CDR2 SVGAGI come from the germline V gene (reference sequence). CDR3 coding DNA: TGTGCCAGCAGTTACTCGTTGGGCTACGAGCAGTACTTC. Its translation is CASSYSLGYEQYF.

The chain employs TRBV5-5 and TRBJ2-2; 7 positions match TRBD1. Germline V gene data show CDR1 as SGHKS and CDR2 as YYEKEE (reference sequence). The CDR3 covers 14 residues. Germline trimming cut 4 bases from V and 3 bases from J; bases unmatched to any gene: 3. Written as DNA, the CDR3 is TGTGCCAGCAGCCCGGACAGGCACACCGGGGAGCTGTTTTTT. Its protein product is CASSPDRHTGELFF.

J is TRBJ2-3 and V is TRBV4-1; a weak D match, TRBD2 (6 bases). CDR1 is MGHRA and CDR2 is YSYEKL in the germline V gene. V was shortened by 1 base and J by 0 bases, with 8 bases between the two germline ends. The CDR3 is 15 amino acids. In nucleotides, the CDR3 is TGCGCCAGCAGCCAAGGACTAGTCAGCACAGATACGCAGTATTTT. Its translation: CASSQGLVSTDTQYF.